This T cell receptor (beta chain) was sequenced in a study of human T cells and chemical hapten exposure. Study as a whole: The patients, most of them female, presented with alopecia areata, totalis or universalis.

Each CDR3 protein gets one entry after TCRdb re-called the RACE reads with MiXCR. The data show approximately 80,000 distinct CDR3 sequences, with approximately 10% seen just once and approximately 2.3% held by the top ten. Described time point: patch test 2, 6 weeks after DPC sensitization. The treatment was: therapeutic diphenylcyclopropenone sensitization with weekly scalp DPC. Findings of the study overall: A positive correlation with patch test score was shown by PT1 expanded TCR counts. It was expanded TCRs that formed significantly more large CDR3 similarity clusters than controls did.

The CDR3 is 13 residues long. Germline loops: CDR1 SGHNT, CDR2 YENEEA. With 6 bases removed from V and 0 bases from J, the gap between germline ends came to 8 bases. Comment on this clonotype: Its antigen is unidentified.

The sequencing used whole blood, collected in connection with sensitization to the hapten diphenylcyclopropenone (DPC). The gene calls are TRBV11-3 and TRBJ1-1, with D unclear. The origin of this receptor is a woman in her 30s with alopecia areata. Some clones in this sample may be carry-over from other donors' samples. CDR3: CASSRSMNTEAFF. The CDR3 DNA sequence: TGTGCCAGCAGTAGGAGTATGAACACTGAAGCTTTCTTT.